A selection of T cell receptor beta chains follows, all from one sample in a study of shared clonotypes between healthy human individuals. Method: immunoSEQ multiplex PCR; TCRdb's copy keeps in-frame clones and lacks some. The table lists 950,000 to 1,100,000 clones, approximately 78% of them singletons, with 0.6% to 0.7% in the top ten. Sequenced material: memory CD4+ T cells from PBMCs. These receptors were collected from a man between 18 and 35 years old in good health. Some clones in this sample may be carry-over from other donors' samples. Both conserved end residues are part of each CDR3. The D gene is left open where the match is weak. A row's size may be missing; if present it is once, few, many or a size class.

J gene: TRBJ2-3; D gene: TRBD2; V gene: TRBV9; clone size: NA; CDR3 DNA: TGTGCCAGCAGTTACACCGGGACTAGTCTAAATACGCAGTATTTT; CDR3 protein: CASSYTGTSLNTQYF
J gene: TRBJ1-2; D gene: NA; V gene: TRBV4-2; clone size: few; CDR3 DNA: TGTGCCAGCAGCCAAGGTTATGGCTACACCTTC; CDR3 protein: CASSQGYGYTF
J gene: TRBJ1-1; D gene: NA; V gene: TRBV11-3; clone size: many; CDR3 DNA: TGTGCCAGCAGCTCCCCGAGAACACGCACTGAAGCTTTCTTT; CDR3 protein: CASSSPRTRTEAFF
J gene: TRBJ1-5; D gene: NA; V gene: TRBV15; clone size: NA; CDR3 DNA: TGTGCCACCAGCAGAGAAGGGGATAGCAATCAGCCCCAGCATTTT; CDR3 protein: CATSREGDSNQPQHF
J gene: TRBJ1-4; D gene: NA; V gene: TRBV11-1; clone size: NA; CDR3 DNA: TGTGCCAGCAGCTCCGGTGAGGGACGACCTAATGAAAAACTGTTTTTT; CDR3 protein: CASSSGEGRPNEKLFF
J gene: TRBJ1-5; D gene: TRBD1; V gene: TRBV4-1; clone size: NA; CDR3 DNA: TGCGCCAGCGGACCACAGGGGAATAGCAATCAGCCCCAGCATTTT; CDR3 protein: CASGPQGNSNQPQHF
J gene: TRBJ2-1; D gene: TRBD2; V gene: TRBV7-3; clone size: NA; CDR3 DNA: TGTGCCAGCAGCTTAACTCGGGAGGGATTTGACGAGCAGTTCTTC; CDR3 protein: CASSLTREGFDEQFF
J gene: TRBJ2-5; D gene: TRBD2; V gene: TRBV28; clone size: NA; CDR3 DNA: TGTGCCAGCAGTTCATTCTCTAGCGGGAGTCAAGAGACCCAGTACTTC; CDR3 protein: CASSSFSSGSQETQYF
J gene: TRBJ1-1; D gene: NA; V gene: TRBV6-1; clone size: NA; CDR3 DNA: TGTGCCAGCAGGCCAAATGTCCAGCCCCCTGAAGCTTTCTTT; CDR3 protein: CASRPNVQPPEAFF
J gene: TRBJ2-6; D gene: TRBD1; V gene: TRBV28; clone size: NA; CDR3 DNA: TGTGCCAGCAGTCCCCCGGGACAGGCATTTGGGGCCAACGTCCTGACTTTC; CDR3 protein: CASSPPGQAFGANVLTF
J gene: TRBJ2-2; D gene: TRBD2; V gene: TRBV30; clone size: NA; CDR3 DNA: TGTGCCTGGAGTGGGATCGCGGGGGGGACCGGGGAGCTGTTTTTT; CDR3 protein: CAWSGIAGGTGELFF
J gene: TRBJ2-5; D gene: NA; V gene: TRBV5-1; clone size: NA; CDR3 DNA: TGCGCCAGCAGCCCCTGGGGGAAAGAGACCCAGTACTTC; CDR3 protein: CASSPWGKETQYF
J gene: TRBJ2-1; D gene: TRBD2; V gene: TRBV30; clone size: once; CDR3 DNA: TGTGCCTGGAGTTCCGGGACTAACAATGAGCAGTTCTTC; CDR3 protein: CAWSSGTNNEQFF
J gene: TRBJ2-7; D gene: NA; V gene: TRBV9; clone size: NA; CDR3 DNA: TGTGCCAGCAGCGGTGGACGCGAGCAGTACTTC; CDR3 protein: CASSGGREQYF
J gene: TRBJ2-3; D gene: NA; V gene: TRBV19; clone size: once; CDR3 DNA: TGTGCCAGTAGTGTCAGGGCCGAGACGCAGTATTTT; CDR3 protein: CASSVRAETQYF
J gene: TRBJ1-1; D gene: TRBD1; V gene: TRBV5-1; clone size: NA; CDR3 DNA: TGCGCCAGCAGCTCGGGACAGCAACTCATGAACACTGAAGCTTTCTTT; CDR3 protein: CASSSGQQLMNTEAFF
J gene: TRBJ2-5; D gene: TRBD1; V gene: TRBV30; clone size: NA; CDR3 DNA: TGTGCCTGGAGTGTACGAGGGGGCATAGAGACCCAGTACTTC; CDR3 protein: CAWSVRGGIETQYF
J gene: TRBJ1-1; D gene: NA; V gene: TRBV27; clone size: NA; CDR3 DNA: TGTGCCAGCAGTCTTACAGGGCGGAACACTGAAGCTTTCTTT; CDR3 protein: CASSLTGRNTEAFF
J gene: TRBJ2-2; D gene: TRBD1; V gene: TRBV6-4; clone size: NA; CDR3 DNA: TGTGCCAGCAGAGGACAGGGGGCAACCGGGGAGCTGTTTTTT; CDR3 protein: CASRGQGATGELFF
J gene: TRBJ1-1; D gene: TRBD1; V gene: TRBV11-1; clone size: NA; CDR3 DNA: TGTGCCAGCAGCTTAGAAAGGACAGGATACACTGAAGCTTTCTTT; CDR3 protein: CASSLERTGYTEAFF